This TCR beta chain was profiled in a study of cytomegalovirus exposure and HLA in healthy donors. This clone appeared a few times. What it binds is not known. Study-wide points: A later analysis found that most CMV-associated TCR beta chains appeared HLA-restricted. Researchers had no immune exposure information except CMV serostatus available.

The CDR3 covers 14 residues. The germline CDR1 and CDR2 sequences are SGHNT and YENEEA. The germline V and J ends were trimmed by 5 bases and 3 bases, with 11 bases remaining between them. PCR primers comprised 60 Vbeta and 13 Jbeta primers. Sequenced by immunoSEQ multiplex PCR; TCRdb stores in-frame clones only, minus some. The repertoire holds about 160,000 clones, with approximately 88% as singletons. The material sequenced was PBMCs. This receptor was obtained from a man aged 30 to 39 in good health and CMV-seronegative. This chain uses TRBV11-3 with TRBJ2-1, with a weak D call TRBD2 (6 bases). The CDR3 DNA sequence: TGTGCCAGCAGCGCGGGACTCCTCTACAATGAGCAGTTCTTC. Translated: CASSAGLLYNEQFF.